The TCR beta chain under discussion was sequenced for a study of shared clonotypes between healthy human individuals (dated by TCRdb to 2018 to 2020). For the wider study: The cohort included a few men and two women between 18 and 49 years of age. Leukapheresis yielded between about 0.9 and 9 billion PBMCs per donor. Libraries were prepared and TCR repertoires were sequenced by different laboratories using diverse techniques, in order to increase sequencing depth and limit assay-specific biases. To estimate repertoire size and how much clonotype sharing occurs between individuals, the study deeply sequenced the blood TCR repertoires of five healthy adults. Per donor, three plates each were used for CD4 naive and CD4 memory, two for CD8 naive, and one for CD8 memory. Points the paper makes about the study in general: Estimated clonotype richness was generally larger for naive than for memory subsets. Pairwise subsampling indicated that sequencing depth was expected to affect the degree of clonotype sharing among donors. Sampling was restricted to blood, and TCR repertoires in tissue are likely to differ from TCR repertoires in blood. When a handful of donors were compared, the shared fraction of clonotypes was approximately 5% for naive CD4, about 4% for naive CD8, 2.3% for memory CD4, and 0.3% to 0.5% for memory CD8. Rarefaction of sorted-subset datasets indicated incomplete sequencing despite the large sequencing depth. Clonotypes shared by all four sorted-subset donors showed higher generation probabilities than non-shared clonotypes. Because the study included only a small number of donors, the genetic and exposure-history diversity represented was limited.

Donors were healthy HIV-negative adults with no recently reported acute infections or vaccinations. Every donor was a Caucasian adult residing in Nashville, Tennessee, USA. Magnetic negative selection was used to enrich CD4+ T cells, after which naive cells were positively selected on CD45RA and the negative fraction became the memory subset. Blood was obtained by leukapheresis, after which PBMCs were separated by Ficoll-Histopaque density gradient centrifugation and cryopreserved in liquid nitrogen vapor phase. Analytical flow cytometry was used to check the purity and quantity of every magnetically sorted T cell population. Each sorted fraction had its genomic DNA isolated and then quantified by UV absorbance on a Nanodrop 2000c. Using the deep immunoSEQ assay, TCR CDR3 regions were amplified from genomic DNA by multiplex PCR. Extracted genomic DNA from each cell subset was spread evenly across all wells of several immunoSEQ 96-well plates, with each plate serving as a replicate. Each replicate PCR for sorted subsets received about 210 ng genomic DNA, equal to about 30,000 T cell genomes. Purified libraries were quantified with a Qubit 3.0 fluorometer, sized on a Bioanalyzer 2100, and re-quantified with the KAPA Library Quantification kit. A separate single-read 150-cycle Illumina NextSeq 550 flow cell was used to sequence each immunoSEQ 96-well plate. On the study's bioinformatics: The immunoSEQ output contained only junctional sequences without quality scores, so filtering could not match that applied to full-length reads. To assign V/J genes and CDR3, sequences were annotated against IMGT germline references using PyIR, a Python wrapper for IgBLAST v1.9. Any read was removed if the V/J assignment was weak (E-value above 1e-6), the CDR3 was missing, or the read contained stop codons, out-of-frame junctions, or ambiguous translated residues. V3J clonotypes were defined as sequences sharing an identical inferred V gene, J gene, and CDR3 amino acid sequence. Percentage overlap between repertoires was calculated by dividing the number of shared unique clonotypes by the size of the smaller repertoire. Three approaches were used to assess repertoire richness: RTK rarefaction, the Chao1 estimator, and Recon v2.1 estimates of unobserved clonotypes. Generation probabilities for all TCRbeta clonotypes obtained by the gDNA method from a handful of donors were computed using OLGA. TCRdb took over this immuneACCESS table, retaining in-frame rearrangements with V and J assigned. Such tables are incomplete; in checked studies, under half of the missing clones stem from an unresolved V gene, and the remainder is unexplained. For V, J and clone size, that table is used; D and trimming come from the DNA. This sample lists about 2.3 million clones; roughly 92% were detected once. The ten biggest clones cover 0.37% of the sample.

Turning to this clone: This receptor's antigen is unknown. No clone much larger than this one lies a single base away; base qualities are absent.

V is clipped by 4 bases and J by 4 bases, and the sequence between their germline boundaries is 17 bases long. Taken from the germline V gene, the CDR1 and CDR2 loops are SGHRS and YFSETQ. The CDR3 runs 15 amino acids, cysteine and phenylalanine included. The DNA shown is the 45-base CDR3, in frame from base 1. This clonotype was sampled from a man aged 18 to 29 in good health. Some clones in this sample may be carry-over from other donors' samples. Sequencing input: naive CD4+ T cells from PBMCs. The label giving this sample's cell subset or site can be read as: CD45RA+ positively selected. The rearrangement combines TRBV5-1 with TRBJ2-5, with an unclear D gene assignment. The CDR3 reads CASSLYPGNGETQYF. DNA sequence: TGCGCCAGCAGCCTCTATCCAGGAAACGGAGAGACCCAGTACTTC.